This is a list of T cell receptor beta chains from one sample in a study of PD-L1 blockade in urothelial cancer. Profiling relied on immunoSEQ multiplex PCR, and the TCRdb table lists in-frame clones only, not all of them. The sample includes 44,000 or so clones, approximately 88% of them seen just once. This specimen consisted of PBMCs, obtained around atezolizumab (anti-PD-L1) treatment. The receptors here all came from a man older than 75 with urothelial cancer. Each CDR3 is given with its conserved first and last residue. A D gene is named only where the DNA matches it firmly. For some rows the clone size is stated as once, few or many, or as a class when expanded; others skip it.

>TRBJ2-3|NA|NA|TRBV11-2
TGTGCCAGCAGCTTAGGGCGGTCCACAGATACGCAGTATTTT
CASSLGRSTDTQYF
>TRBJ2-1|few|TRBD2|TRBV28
TGTGCCAGCAGTTCCTCCCAGCGGGGTCCCCTCGCTGAGCAGTTCTTC
CASSSSQRGPLAEQFF
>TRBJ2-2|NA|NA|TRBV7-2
TGTGCCAGCAGCTCCCTATTTCCGGTCGGGGAGCTGTTTTTT
CASSSLFPVGELFF
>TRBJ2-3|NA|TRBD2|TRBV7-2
TGTGCCAGCAGCTTTGGAGCGGGGAGCGGCACAGATACGCAGTATTTT
CASSFGAGSGTDTQYF
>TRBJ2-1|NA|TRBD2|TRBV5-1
TGCGCCAGCAGGACTAGCGGGAGGGACTACAATGAGCAGTTCTTC
CASRTSGRDYNEQFF
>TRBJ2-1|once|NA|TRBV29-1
TGCAGCGTTGGGTCCAGGGAATACAATGAGCAGTTCTTC
CSVGSREYNEQFF
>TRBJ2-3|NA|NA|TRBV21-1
TGTGCCAGCAGCGTACGGGAGTTAGTCCCAGATACGCAGTATTTT
CASSVRELVPDTQYF
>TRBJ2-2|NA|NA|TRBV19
TGTGCCAGTAGTAAAAGAGGTATCACCGGGGAGCTGTTTTTT
CASSKRGITGELFF
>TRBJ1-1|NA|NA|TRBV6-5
TGTGCCAGCAGTTACTCTTGGCAGTTCAACACTGAAGCTTTCTTT
CASSYSWQFNTEAFF
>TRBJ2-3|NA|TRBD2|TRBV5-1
TGCGCCAGCAGCCTCCAAGGGCCGGCAGGAGCGGGGACCACAGATACGCAGTATTTT
CASSLQGPAGAGTTDTQYF
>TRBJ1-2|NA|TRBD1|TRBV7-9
TGTGCCAGCAGCTTAGTACAGGGGGGGACCTATGGCTACACCTTC
CASSLVQGGTYGYTF
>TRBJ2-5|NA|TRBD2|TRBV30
TGTGCCTGGGGACTAGCGGGAGTCGCCAACCTAAAAGAGACCCAGTACTTC
CAWGLAGVANLKETQYF
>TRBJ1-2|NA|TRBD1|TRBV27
TGTGCCAGCAGGCCAAATCCCCTCGTCCGGGACAGGGCCTATGGCTACACCTTC
CASRPNPLVRDRAYGYTF
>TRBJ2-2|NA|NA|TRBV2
TGTGCCAGCAGCCGCGGTCAAGGAACCGGGGAGCTGTTTTTT
CASSRGQGTGELFF
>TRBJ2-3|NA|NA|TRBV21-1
TGTGCCAGCAGCCCTCCAAGTTTAGCGGAGCCCACAGATACGCAGTATTTT
CASSPPSLAEPTDTQYF
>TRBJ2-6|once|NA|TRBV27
TGTGCCAGCAGTTTTGGACACCAGATCTCTGGGGCCAACGTCCTGACTTTC
CASSFGHQISGANVLTF
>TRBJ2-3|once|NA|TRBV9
TGTGCCAGCAGTCCTCAGGGGACATCTCAGGCAGATACGCAGTATTTT
CASSPQGTSQADTQYF
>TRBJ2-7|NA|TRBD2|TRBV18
TGTGCCAGCTCACAGGGACTAGCGGGGACCTACGAGCAGTACTTC
CASSQGLAGTYEQYF
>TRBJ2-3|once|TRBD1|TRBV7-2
TGTGCCAGCAGCCCCAGGACAGGGGCGGTAGATACGCAGTATTTT
CASSPRTGAVDTQYF
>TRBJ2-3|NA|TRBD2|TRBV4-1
TGCGCCAGCAGCCGATCGATCCGGACTAGCGGGAGGGCCTTAAAAGATACGCAGTATTTT
CASSRSIRTSGRALKDTQYF
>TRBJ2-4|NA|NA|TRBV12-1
TGTGCCAGCAGCTCGTGCGGTTCTACCCGGCTCTTTCTAGCCAAAAACATTCAGTACTTC
CASSSCGSTRLFLAKNIQYF
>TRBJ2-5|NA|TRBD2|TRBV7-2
TGTGCCAGCAGCTTGAGACCCGGACAAGAAAGCGGGAAGGGGACCCAGTACTTC
CASSLRPGQESGKGTQYF
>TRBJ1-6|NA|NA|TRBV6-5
TGTGCCAGCAGCCCTAGGGGGGGAGATTCACCCCTCCACTTT
CASSPRGGDSPLHF
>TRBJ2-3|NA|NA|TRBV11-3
TGTGCCAGCAGCTTAAATGTCCTAGATACGCAGTATTTT
CASSLNVLDTQYF
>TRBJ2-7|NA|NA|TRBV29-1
TGCAGCGTTCATCGGCAGGGCAACGAGCAGTACTTC
CSVHRQGNEQYF
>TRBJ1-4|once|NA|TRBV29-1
TGCAGCGCATCTCACCCATCCCTGGGAGAAGAAAAACTGTTTTTT
CSASHPSLGEEKLFF
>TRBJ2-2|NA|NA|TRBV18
TGTGCCAGCTCACCACAGAGTAGCGTCGGGGAGCTGTTTTTT
CASSPQSSVGELFF
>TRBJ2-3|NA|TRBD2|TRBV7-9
TGTGCCAGCAGCCGTGGACTAGCGGATCGCGTAGATACGCAGTATTTT
CASSRGLADRVDTQYF
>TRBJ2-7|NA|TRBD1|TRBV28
TGTGCCAGCAGTTTACCCGGGACAGTCAAAGCCTACGAGCAGTACTTC
CASSLPGTVKAYEQYF
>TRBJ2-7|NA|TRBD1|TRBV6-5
TGTGCCAGCAGTTACTCGTTAACAGGGGGCTACGAGCAGTACTTC
CASSYSLTGGYEQYF
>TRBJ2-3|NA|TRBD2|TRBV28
TGTGCGACAGCGGGGGGGGTGAGCACAGATACGCAGTATTTT
CATAGGVSTDTQYF
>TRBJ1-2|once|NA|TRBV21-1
TGTGCCAGCAGCAAAGACAGAACGGGGAATGGCTACACCTTC
CASSKDRTGNGYTF
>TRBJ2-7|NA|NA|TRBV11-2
TGTGCCAGCAAATCCTTCCGAGGGTTTACCTACGAGCAGTACTTC
CASKSFRGFTYEQYF
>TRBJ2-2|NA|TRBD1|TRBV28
TGTGCCAGCAGACAGGACAGGGGGGTTGCCGGGGAGCTGTTTTTT
CASRQDRGVAGELFF
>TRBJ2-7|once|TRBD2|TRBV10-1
TGCGCCAGCAGTGACCCCCGAACTAGCGGGAGCGACGAGCAGTACTTC
CASSDPRTSGSDEQYF
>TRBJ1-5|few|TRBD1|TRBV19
TGTGCCAGTAGTCCACAGGGGGGGCAGCCCCAGCATTTT
CASSPQGGQPQHF
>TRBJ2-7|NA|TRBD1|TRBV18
TGTGCCAGCTCACCGACAGGGGACCCCTACGAGCAGTACTTC
CASSPTGDPYEQYF
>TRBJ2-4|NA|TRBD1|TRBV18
TGTGCCAGCTCACCACCAGTCGGCACAGGGGTAGAAAACATTCAGTACTTC
CASSPPVGTGVENIQYF
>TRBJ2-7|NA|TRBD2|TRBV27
TGTGCCAGCAGTTTTTTCCTAGCGGGAGGGTTCTACGAGCAGTACTTC
CASSFFLAGGFYEQYF
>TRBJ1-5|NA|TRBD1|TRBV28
TGTGCCAGCGGGCAGGGGGGTCAGCCCCAGCATTTT
CASGQGGQPQHF
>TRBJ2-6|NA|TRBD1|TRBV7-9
TGTGCCAGCAGCCCTGGGACAGGACGAACTAACGTCCTGACTTTC
CASSPGTGRTNVLTF
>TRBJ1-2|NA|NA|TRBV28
TGTGCCATCGACTTTGACTATGGCTACACCTTC
CAIDFDYGYTF
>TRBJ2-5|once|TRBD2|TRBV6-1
TGTGCCAGCAGTGACCTAGCCGGGACTAGCGGGAGGATGAGAGAGACCCAGTACTTC
CASSDLAGTSGRMRETQYF
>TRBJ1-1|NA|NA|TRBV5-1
TGCGCCAGCAGCTCCCAGGGGTCGGACACTGAAGCTTTCTTT
CASSSQGSDTEAFF
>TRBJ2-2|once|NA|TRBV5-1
TGCGCCAGCAGCTTGGACGGGTTTGTCCCCACCGGGGAGCTGTTTTTT
CASSLDGFVPTGELFF
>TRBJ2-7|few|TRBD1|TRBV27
TGTGCCAGCCCGGGACAGGGGGAAGGAAGCTCCTACGAGCAGTACTTC
CASPGQGEGSSYEQYF
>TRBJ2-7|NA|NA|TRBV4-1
TGCGCCAGCAGCCAAACAGGGGGGGACTCCTACGAGCAGTACTTC
CASSQTGGDSYEQYF
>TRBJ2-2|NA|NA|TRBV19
TGTGCCAGTAGTATCGGTACTCGGAACACCGGGGAGCTGTTTTTT
CASSIGTRNTGELFF
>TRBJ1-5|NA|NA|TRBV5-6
TGTGCCAGCAGCATTACCCCCAGTAGCAATCAGCCCCAGCATTTT
CASSITPSSNQPQHF
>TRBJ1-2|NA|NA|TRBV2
TGTGCCAGCAGTGAAATCCAGGGGCAGGGCTATGGCTACACCTTC
CASSEIQGQGYGYTF